These 19 T cell receptor beta chains were sequenced from one sample in a study of T cells in tuberculosis. The sample's time point: new active TB diagnosis, blood taken before or within 7 days of starting treatment. Assay: immunoSEQ multiplex PCR; the TCRdb copy retains only in-frame clones and omits some. The repertoire holds 30,000 to 40,000 clones, roughly 93% seen once, with around 10% in the top ten. The source material was PBMCs, sampled at tuberculosis diagnosis. All receptors derive from an adult with tuberculosis.

The chain employs TRBV28 and TRBJ2-5; TRBD2 aligns across 9 bases. CDR1 is MDHEN and CDR2 is SYDVKM in the germline V gene. This CDR3 spans 16 amino acids. With 6 bases clipped from V and 0 bases from J, the junction kept 8 bases outside the gene matches. The CDR3 nucleotides are TGTGCCAGCAGACCCTCTAGCGGGGCTTACCAAGAGACCCAGTACTTC. This codes for CASRPSSGAYQETQYF.

The chain employs TRBV28 and TRBJ1-6; TRBD1 is a possible D gene (5 bases). Germline loops: CDR1 MDHEN, CDR2 SYDVKM. This CDR3 is 14 amino acids long. V was pared by 4 bases and J by 7 bases, with 11 bases between. CDR3 protein: CASSSPSGNSPLHF. The CDR3 region has the DNA TGTGCCAGCAGTTCGCCCTCAGGGAATTCACCCCTCCACTTT.

The chain uses TRBV27 and TRBJ2-1, with D possibly TRBD1 on 6 matching bases. This CDR3 is built from 15 residues. CDR1 is MNHEY and CDR2 is SMNVEV in the germline V gene (reference sequence). V was trimmed by 4 bases and J by 6 bases, leaving 16 bases between them. This CDR3 reads CASSWGQGPLNEQFF. The CDR3, as DNA: TGTGCCAGCAGTTGGGGGCAGGGGCCCCTCAATGAGCAGTTCTTC.

The chain couples TRBV5-1 to TRBJ2-7, with 8 positions matching TRBD2. V was clipped by 0 bases and J by 1 base; unmatched bases: 3. This CDR3 is 15 amino acids long. Looked up from germline, CDR1 is SGHRS and CDR2 is YFSETQ. The CDR3 region has the DNA TGCGCCAGCAGCTTGGCGGGGGGGCGGTCCTACGAGCAGTACTTC. This sequence encodes CASSLAGGRSYEQYF.

J is TRBJ1-6 and V is TRBV9; 11 nucleotides agree with TRBD1. The CDR3 extends over 16 amino acids. The germline gives CDR1 SGDLS, CDR2 YYNGEE. The junction had 7 bases not matched to a gene; V was cut back by 4 bases and J by 7 bases. CDR3 loop: CASSTWDRGLNSPLHF. In DNA form, the CDR3 reads TGTGCCAGCAGCACCTGGGACAGGGGGTTGAATTCACCCCTCCACTTT. Based on the CDR3 plus reference TRBV9 and TRBJ1-6, the full variable domain is DSGVTQTPKHLITATGQRVTLRCSPRSGDLSVYWYQQSLDQGLQFLIQYYNGEERAKGNILERFSAQQFPDLHSELNLSSLELGDSALYFCASSTWDRGLNSPLHFGNGTRLTVT.

The chain employs TRBV4-1 and TRBJ1-1; no reliable D call. This CDR3 contains 15 residues. Between the trimmed V and J ends, which lost 5 bases and 10 bases, there was a span of 23 bases. Germline V CDR1 and CDR2: MGHRA, YSYEKL. The CDR3 sequence: CASSAPGKGGLGAFF. The CDR3 region has the DNA TGCGCCAGCAGCGCCCCGGGGAAGGGCGGGCTTGGAGCTTTCTTT.

The chain joins TRBV6-6 to TRBJ2-1; 7 nucleotides line up with TRBD1. The CDR3 sequence is 14 residues long. Germline loops: CDR1 MNHNY, CDR2 SVGAGI (reference sequence). V gave up 4 bases and J gave up 7 bases; unmatched junction bases: 7. The CDR3 nucleotides read TGTGCCAGCAGTTGGAGGCAGACAGGGAATGAGCAGTTCTTC. Its protein product is CASSWRQTGNEQFF.

The gene calls are TRBV5-1 and TRBJ1-3; 11 bases line up with TRBD1. Trimming took 4 bases from V and 2 from J; bases not matched to a gene: 8. Germline values: CDR1 SGHRS, CDR2 YFSETQ. This CDR3 has 17 residues. The CDR3 coding sequence is TGCGCCAGCAGCCTCCGCGGACAGGGGGCTGCTGGAAACACCATATATTTT. Residues: CASSLRGQGAAGNTIYF. The full variable domain, in which reference TRBV5-1 and TRBJ1-3 provide the parts outside the CDR3, is KAGVTQTPRYLIKTRGQQVTLSCSPISGHRSVSWYQQTPGQGLQFLFEYFSETQRNKGNFPGRFSGRQFSNSRSEMNVSTLELGDSALYLCASSLRGQGAAGNTIYFGEGSWLTVV.

This clone was seen a single time. The genes are TRBV6-6 and TRBJ1-4, with D perhaps TRBD1 (5 bases). CDR1 MNHNY and CDR2 SVGAGI come from the germline V gene (reference sequence). Trimming pared 6 bases from V and 8 bases from J, leaving 19 bases between. The CDR3 loop spans 15 amino acids. CDR3 sequence (DNA): TGTGCCAGCAGAAGAGAGACAGCTTTGGGGGAAAAACTGTTTTTT. Translated: CASRRETALGEKLFF.

The chain employs TRBV2 and TRBJ2-2; D may be TRBD2 (6 bases). The CDR3 has 16 amino acids. Between the trimmed V and J ends, which lost 4 bases and 2 bases, there was a span of 14 bases. Germline CDR1 and CDR2: SNHLY and FYNNEI. Written as DNA, the CDR3 is TGTGCCAGCAGTGGGGACTCAATACTTAACACCGGGGAGCTGTTTTTT. Translating gives CASSGDSILNTGELFF.

The chain uses TRBV4-1 and TRBJ2-1; D gene ambiguous. V dropped 0 bases and J dropped 0 bases, with 18 bases sitting between them. Per germline, CDR1 MGHRA and CDR2 YSYEKL. This CDR3 has 19 amino acids. CDR3 bases: TGCGCCAGCAGCCAAGATCTCGTCTTGGCGGCCGGCTCCTACAATGAGCAGTTCTTC. Protein sequence: CASSQDLVLAAGSYNEQFF.

The rearrangement joins TRBV20-1 to TRBJ2-5, with TRBD2 as a possible D gene (5 bases). The CDR3 is 11 residues long. Germline values: CDR1 DFQATT, CDR2 SNEGSKA (reference sequence). Trimming pared 7 bases from V and 2 bases from J, leaving 8 bases between. The CDR3 is CSVGEQETQYF. The CDR3 DNA follows: TGCAGTGTCGGGGAACAAGAGACCCAGTACTTC.

The V gene is TRBV6-1, the J gene TRBJ2-3; 11 bases are shared with TRBD2. Germline lookup yields CDR1 MNHNS and CDR2 SASEGT. After removal of 4 bases from V and 2 bases from J, the junction contained 11 bases not matched to a gene. The CDR3 is made up of 18 amino acids. The chain's CDR3 is CASSGPSGGNRLTDTQYF. The CDR3 DNA sequence: TGTGCCAGCAGTGGCCCTAGCGGGGGGAACCGACTCACAGATACGCAGTATTTT.

The V gene is TRBV2, the J gene TRBJ2-3, with no clear D. In germline, CDR1 is SNHLY, CDR2 FYNNEI. The ends were cut back, 1 base at V and 0 bases at J, with 8 bases in the middle. The CDR3 is 15 amino acids. The CDR3 nucleotides are TGTGCCAGCAGTGAAGGCGGTTCTAGCACAGATACGCAGTATTTT. Amino acids: CASSEGGSSTDTQYF.

V usage is TRBV5-4 and J usage is TRBJ2-7; TRBD1 matches 11 bases. With V trimmed by 0 bases and J by 2 bases, 1 base remained unmatched. CDR3 length: 15 amino acids. The germline CDR1 and CDR2 sequences are SGHNT and YYREEE (reference sequence). CDR3 in DNA: TGTGCCAGCAGCTTGGCGGGACAGGGGGCCTACGAGCAGTACTTC. Translating it yields CASSLAGQGAYEQYF.

V and J are TRBV27 and TRBJ2-1, with 11 bases lining up with TRBD1. From germline, CDR1 is MNHEY and CDR2 SMNVEV (reference sequence). This CDR3 is 15 amino acids long. The trim removed 5 bases at V and 3 bases at J, leaving 3 bases unmatched. CDR3 amino acids: CASSPGTGGYNEQFF. The CDR3 DNA is TGTGCCAGCAGTCCGGGGACAGGGGGCTACAATGAGCAGTTCTTC.

This chain joins TRBV27 and TRBJ1-2; TRBD1 matches at 8 bases. Trimming cost V 4 bases and J 5 bases; bases outside gene matches: 9. The CDR3 totals 15 residues. CDR1 is MNHEY and CDR2 is SMNVEV in the germline V gene (reference sequence). This CDR3 reads CASSWTGNMGYGYTF. As DNA, the CDR3 is TGTGCCAGCAGTTGGACAGGGAACATGGGGTATGGCTACACCTTC.

This chain uses TRBV29-1 with TRBJ2-3, with D possibly being TRBD2 (5 bases). V was pared by 6 bases and J by 2 bases, with 12 bases between. Germline V gene data show CDR1 as SQVTM and CDR2 as ANQGSEA. The CDR3 is made up of 13 amino acids. For the CDR3, the DNA is TGCAGCGTGCGGGTCGGCGCCACAGATACGCAGTATTTT. It codes for CSVRVGATDTQYF.

This chain links TRBV19 with TRBJ1-1; 8 bases map to TRBD1. CDR3 length: 12 amino acids. V lost 3 bases, J lost 9 bases, and 3 bases stayed unmatched. The germline V gene encodes CDR1 LNHDA and CDR2 SQIVND (reference sequence). The CDR3 here is CASSMGTGKAFF. CDR3 nucleotide sequence: TGTGCCAGTAGTATGGGGACAGGAAAAGCTTTCTTT. The full variable domain, rest sourced from reference TRBV19 and TRBJ1-1, is DGGITQSPKYLFRKEGQNVTLSCEQNLNHDAMYWYRQDPGQGLRLIYYSQIVNDFQKGDIAEGYSVSREKKESFPLTVTSAQKNPTAFYLCASSMGTGKAFFGQGTRLTVV.